This T cell receptor (beta chain) was captured by sequencing in a study of control samples from healthy donors and cancer patients. Sequenced by immunoSEQ multiplex PCR; TCRdb stores in-frame clones only, minus some. The profile covers approximately 140,000 clones, with around 94% appearing a single time and under 15% taken by the ten largest. CDR3 size: 13 residues. The germline V gene has CDR1 SGHTA and CDR2 FQGTGA. V lost 5 bases, J lost 8 bases, and 15 bases lay in between. This TCR derives from a man between 35 and 55 years old in good health. The sample taken for sequencing was blood. This sequence joins TRBV7-3 and TRBJ1-1; no reliable D call. The CDR3 loop is CASSERGGLEAFF. The CDR3 nucleotides are TGTGCCAGCAGCGAACGGGGAGGATTGGAAGCTTTCTTT.